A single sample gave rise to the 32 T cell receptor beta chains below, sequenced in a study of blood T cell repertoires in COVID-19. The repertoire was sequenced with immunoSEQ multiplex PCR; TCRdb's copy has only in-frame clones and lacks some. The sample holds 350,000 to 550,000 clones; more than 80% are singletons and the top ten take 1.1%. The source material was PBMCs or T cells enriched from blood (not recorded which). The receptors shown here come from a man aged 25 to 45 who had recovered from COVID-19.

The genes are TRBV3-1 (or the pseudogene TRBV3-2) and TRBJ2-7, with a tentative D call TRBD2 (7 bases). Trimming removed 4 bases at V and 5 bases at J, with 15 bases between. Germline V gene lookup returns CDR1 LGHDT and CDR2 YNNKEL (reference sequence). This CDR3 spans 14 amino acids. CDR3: CASSRSWGGHEQYF. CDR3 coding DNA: TGTGCCAGCAGCCGCTCCTGGGGGGGGCACGAGCAGTACTTC.

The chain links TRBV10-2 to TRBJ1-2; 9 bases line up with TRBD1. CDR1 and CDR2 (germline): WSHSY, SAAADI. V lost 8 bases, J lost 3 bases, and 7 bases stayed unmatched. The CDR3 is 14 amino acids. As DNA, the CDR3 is TGCGCCAGCGGGGTGGGGGACAGGGACTATGGCTACACCTTC. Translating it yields CASGVGDRDYGYTF.

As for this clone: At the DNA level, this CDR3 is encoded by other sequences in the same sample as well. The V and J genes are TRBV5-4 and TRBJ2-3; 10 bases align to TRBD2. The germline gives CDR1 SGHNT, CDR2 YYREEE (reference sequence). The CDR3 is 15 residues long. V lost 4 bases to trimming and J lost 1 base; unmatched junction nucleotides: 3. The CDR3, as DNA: TGTGCCAGCAGCACTGGACTAGCGGGCACAGATACGCAGTATTTT. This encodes CASSTGLAGTDTQYF.

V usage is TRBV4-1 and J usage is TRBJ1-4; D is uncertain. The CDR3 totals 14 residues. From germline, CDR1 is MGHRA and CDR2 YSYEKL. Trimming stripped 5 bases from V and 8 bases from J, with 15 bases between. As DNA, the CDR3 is TGCGCCAGCAGCTCCGGAACTAGACGGGAAAAACTGTTTTTT. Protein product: CASSSGTRREKLFF.

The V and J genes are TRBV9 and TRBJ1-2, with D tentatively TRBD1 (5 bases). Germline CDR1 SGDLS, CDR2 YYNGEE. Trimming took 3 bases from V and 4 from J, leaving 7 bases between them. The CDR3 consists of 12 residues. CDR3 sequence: CASSGTPYGYTF. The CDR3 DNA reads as TGTGCCAGCAGCGGGACACCCTATGGCTACACCTTC. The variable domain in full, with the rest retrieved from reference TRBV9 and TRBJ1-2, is DSGVTQTPKHLITATGQRVTLRCSPRSGDLSVYWYQQSLDQGLQFLIQYYNGEERAKGNILERFSAQQFPDLHSELNLSSLELGDSALYFCASSGTPYGYTFGSGTRLTVV.

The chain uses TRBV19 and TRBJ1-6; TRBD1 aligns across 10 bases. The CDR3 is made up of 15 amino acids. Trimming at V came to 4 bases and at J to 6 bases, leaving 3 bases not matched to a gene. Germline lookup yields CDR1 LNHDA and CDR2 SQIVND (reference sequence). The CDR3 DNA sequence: TGTGCCAGTAGTACCGGGACAGGGGCTAATTCACCCCTCCACTTT. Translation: CASSTGTGANSPLHF.

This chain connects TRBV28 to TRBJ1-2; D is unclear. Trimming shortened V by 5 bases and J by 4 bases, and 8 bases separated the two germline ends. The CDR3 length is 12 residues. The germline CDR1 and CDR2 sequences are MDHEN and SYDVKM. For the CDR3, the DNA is TGTGCCAGCAGTGATGACATCTATGGCTACACCTTC. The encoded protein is CASSDDIYGYTF.

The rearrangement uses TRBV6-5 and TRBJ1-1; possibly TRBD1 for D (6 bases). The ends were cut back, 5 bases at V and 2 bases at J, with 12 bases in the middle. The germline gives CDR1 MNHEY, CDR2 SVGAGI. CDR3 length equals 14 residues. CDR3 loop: CASSRRDINTEAFF. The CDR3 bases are TGTGCCAGCAGTCGCCGGGACATCAACACTGAAGCTTTCTTT.

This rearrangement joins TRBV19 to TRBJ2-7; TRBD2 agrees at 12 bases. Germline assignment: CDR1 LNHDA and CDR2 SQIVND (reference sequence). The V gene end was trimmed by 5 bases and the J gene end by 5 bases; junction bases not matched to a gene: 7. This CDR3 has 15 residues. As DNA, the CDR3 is TGTGCCAGTAGTCAACTAGCGGGAGGATCAGACGAGCAGTACTTC. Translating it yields CASSQLAGGSDEQYF.

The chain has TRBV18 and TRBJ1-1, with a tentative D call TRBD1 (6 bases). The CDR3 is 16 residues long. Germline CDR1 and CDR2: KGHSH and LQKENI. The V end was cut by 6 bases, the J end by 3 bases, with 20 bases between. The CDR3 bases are TGTGCCAGCTCCGGGAGGGGGGGCGAGGTGGACACTGAAGCTTTCTTT. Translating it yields CASSGRGGEVDTEAFF. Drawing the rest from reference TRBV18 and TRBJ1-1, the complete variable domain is NAGVMQNPRHLVRRRGQEARLRCSPMKGHSHVYWYRQLPEEGLKFMVYLQKENIIDESGMPKERFSAEFPKEGPSILRIQQVVRGDSAAYFCASSGRGGEVDTEAFFGQGTRLTVV.

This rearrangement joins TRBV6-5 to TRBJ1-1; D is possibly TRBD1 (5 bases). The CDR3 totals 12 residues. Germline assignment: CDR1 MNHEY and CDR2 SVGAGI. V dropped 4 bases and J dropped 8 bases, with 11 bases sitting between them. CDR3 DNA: TGTGCCAGCAGTTTCACAGGAGCCGAAGCTTTCTTT. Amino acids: CASSFTGAEAFF.

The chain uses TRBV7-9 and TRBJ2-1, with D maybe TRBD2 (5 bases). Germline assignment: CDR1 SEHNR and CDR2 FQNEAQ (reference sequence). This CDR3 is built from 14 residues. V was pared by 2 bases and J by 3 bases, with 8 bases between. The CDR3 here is CASSLPGLYNEQFF. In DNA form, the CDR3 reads TGTGCCAGCAGCTTACCCGGACTCTACAATGAGCAGTTCTTC.

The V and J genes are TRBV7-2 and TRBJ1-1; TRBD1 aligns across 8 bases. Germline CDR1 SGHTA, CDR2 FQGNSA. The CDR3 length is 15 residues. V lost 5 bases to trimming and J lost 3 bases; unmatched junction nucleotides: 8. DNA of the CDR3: TGTGCCAGCAGCACCCCGGCCAGGGGGCACACTGAAGCTTTCTTT. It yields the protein CASSTPARGHTEAFF. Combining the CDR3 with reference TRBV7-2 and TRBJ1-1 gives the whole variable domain GAGVSQSPSNKVTEKGKDVELRCDPISGHTALYWYRQSLGQGLEFLIYFQGNSAPDKSGLPSDRFSAERTGGSVSTLTIQRTQQEDSAVYLCASSTPARGHTEAFFGQGTRLTVV.

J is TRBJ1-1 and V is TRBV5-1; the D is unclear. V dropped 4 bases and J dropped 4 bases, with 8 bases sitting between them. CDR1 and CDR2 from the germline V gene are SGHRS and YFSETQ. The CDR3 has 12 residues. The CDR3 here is CASSAGSTEAFF. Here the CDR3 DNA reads TGCGCCAGCAGCGCGGGGTCCACTGAAGCTTTCTTT.

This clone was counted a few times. Here the CDR3 DNA reads TGCGCCAGCAGCCTCGGGAGGGGGGACACCGGGGAGCTGTTTTTT. Translating gives CASSLGRGDTGELFF. The chain uses TRBV4-1 and TRBJ2-2; 8 positions match TRBD2. Germline-derived CDR1 and CDR2 are MGHRA and YSYEKL. With 4 bases clipped from V and 3 bases from J, the junction kept 4 bases outside the gene matches. The CDR3 consists of 15 residues.

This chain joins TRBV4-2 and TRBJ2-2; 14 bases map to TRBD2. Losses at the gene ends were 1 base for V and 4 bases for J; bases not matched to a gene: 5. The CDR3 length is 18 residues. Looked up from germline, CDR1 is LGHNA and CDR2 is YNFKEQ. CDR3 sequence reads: CASSQGLAGGGPTGELFF. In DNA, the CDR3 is TGTGCCAGCAGCCAAGGACTAGCGGGAGGGGGGCCCACCGGGGAGCTGTTTTTT.

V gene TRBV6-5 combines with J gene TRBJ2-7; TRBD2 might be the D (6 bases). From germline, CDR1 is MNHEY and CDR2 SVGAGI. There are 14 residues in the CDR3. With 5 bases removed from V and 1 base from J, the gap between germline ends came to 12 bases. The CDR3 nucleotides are TGTGCCAGCAGTACTATAGCGGAGTCCTACGAGCAGTACTTC. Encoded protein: CASSTIAESYEQYF.

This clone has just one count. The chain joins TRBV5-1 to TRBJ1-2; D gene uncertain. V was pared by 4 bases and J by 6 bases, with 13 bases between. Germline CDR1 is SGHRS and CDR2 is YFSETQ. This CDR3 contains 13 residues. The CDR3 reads CASSVGSGNGYTF. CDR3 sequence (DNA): TGCGCCAGCAGCGTGGGATCGGGGAATGGCTACACCTTC.

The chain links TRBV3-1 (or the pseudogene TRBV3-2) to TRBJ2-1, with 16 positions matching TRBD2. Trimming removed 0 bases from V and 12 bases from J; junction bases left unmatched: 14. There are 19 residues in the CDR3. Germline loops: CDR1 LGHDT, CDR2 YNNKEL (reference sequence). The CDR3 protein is CASSQDYWGLAGGVLRQFF. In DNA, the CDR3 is TGTGCCAGCAGCCAAGATTATTGGGGACTAGCGGGAGGGGTCCTGAGGCAGTTCTTC.

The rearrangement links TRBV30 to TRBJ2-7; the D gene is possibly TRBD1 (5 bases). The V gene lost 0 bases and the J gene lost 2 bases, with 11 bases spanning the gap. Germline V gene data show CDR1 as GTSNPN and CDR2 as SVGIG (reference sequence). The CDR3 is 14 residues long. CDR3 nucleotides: TGTGCCTGGAGTGTACGGGCAGGGACCTACGAGCAGTACTTC. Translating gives CAWSVRAGTYEQYF.

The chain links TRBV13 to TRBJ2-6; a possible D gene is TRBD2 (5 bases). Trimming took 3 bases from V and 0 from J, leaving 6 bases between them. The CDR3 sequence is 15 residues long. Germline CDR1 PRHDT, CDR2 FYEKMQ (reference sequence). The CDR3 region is CASSFGISGANVLTF. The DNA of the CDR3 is TGTGCCAGCAGCTTCGGGATCTCTGGGGCCAACGTCCTGACTTTC.

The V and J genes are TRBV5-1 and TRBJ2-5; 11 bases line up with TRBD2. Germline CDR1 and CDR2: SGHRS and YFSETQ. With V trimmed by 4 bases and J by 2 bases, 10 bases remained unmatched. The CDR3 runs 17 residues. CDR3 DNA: TGCGCCAGCAGCAGTGAGGGAGTAGCGGGAGGGCAAGAGACCCAGTACTTC. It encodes CASSSEGVAGGQETQYF.

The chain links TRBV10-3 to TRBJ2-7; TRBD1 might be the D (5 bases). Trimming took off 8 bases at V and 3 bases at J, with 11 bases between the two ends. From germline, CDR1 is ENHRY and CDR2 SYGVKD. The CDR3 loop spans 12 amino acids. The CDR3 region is CAIGQFLYEQYF. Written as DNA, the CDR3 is TGTGCCATCGGACAATTTCTCTACGAGCAGTACTTC.

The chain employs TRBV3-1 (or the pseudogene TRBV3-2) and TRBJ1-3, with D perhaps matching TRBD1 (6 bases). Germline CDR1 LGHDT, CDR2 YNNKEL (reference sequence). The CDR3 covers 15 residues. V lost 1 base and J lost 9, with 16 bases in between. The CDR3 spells CASSQGLQGLGTIYF. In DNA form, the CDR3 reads TGTGCCAGCAGCCAAGGCCTACAGGGATTGGGCACCATATATTTT.

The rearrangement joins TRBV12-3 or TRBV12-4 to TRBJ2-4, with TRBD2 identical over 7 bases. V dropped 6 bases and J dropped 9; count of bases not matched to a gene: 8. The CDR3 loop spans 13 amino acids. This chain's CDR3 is CASSGGSGGIQYF. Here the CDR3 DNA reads TGTGCCAGCAGCGGGGGGAGTGGGGGCATTCAGTACTTC.

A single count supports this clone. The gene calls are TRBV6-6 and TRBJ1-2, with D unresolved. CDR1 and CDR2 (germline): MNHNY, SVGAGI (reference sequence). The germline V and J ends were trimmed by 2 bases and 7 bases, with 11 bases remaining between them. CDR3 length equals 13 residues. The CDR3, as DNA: TGTGCCAGCAGTTACCCAGACGAGGCTGGCTACACCTTC. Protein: CASSYPDEAGYTF.

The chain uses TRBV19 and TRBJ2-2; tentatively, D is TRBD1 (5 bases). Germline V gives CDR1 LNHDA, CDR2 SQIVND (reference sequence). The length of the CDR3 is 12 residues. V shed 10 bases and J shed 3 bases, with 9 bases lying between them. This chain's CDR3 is CATSGYTGELFF. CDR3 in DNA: TGTGCCACCTCAGGGTACACCGGGGAGCTGTTTTTT.

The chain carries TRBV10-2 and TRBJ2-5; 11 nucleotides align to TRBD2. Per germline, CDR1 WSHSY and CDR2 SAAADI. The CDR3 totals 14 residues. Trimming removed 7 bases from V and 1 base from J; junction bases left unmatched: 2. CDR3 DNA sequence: TGCGCCAGCACCACTAGCGGGGGCCAAGAGACCCAGTACTTC. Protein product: CASTTSGGQETQYF.

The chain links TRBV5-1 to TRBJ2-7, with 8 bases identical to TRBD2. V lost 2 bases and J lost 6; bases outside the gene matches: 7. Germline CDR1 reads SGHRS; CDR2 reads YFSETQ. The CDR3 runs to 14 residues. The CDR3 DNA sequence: TGCGCCAGCAGCTTCCCGGGACTAGATGTCGAGCAGTACTTC. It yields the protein CASSFPGLDVEQYF.

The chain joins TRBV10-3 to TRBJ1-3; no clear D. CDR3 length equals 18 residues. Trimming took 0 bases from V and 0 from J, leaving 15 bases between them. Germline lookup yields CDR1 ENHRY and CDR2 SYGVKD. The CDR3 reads CAISESHELIGSGNTIYF. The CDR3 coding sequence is TGTGCCATCAGTGAGTCGCACGAGTTAATCGGCTCTGGAAACACCATATATTTT.

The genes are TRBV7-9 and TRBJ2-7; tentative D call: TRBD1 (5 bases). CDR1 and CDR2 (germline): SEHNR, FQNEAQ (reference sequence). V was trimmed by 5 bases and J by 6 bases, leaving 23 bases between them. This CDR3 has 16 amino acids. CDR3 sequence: CASSPGHTLPTTEQYF. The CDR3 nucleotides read TGTGCCAGCAGCCCCGGACATACTCTCCCAACTACCGAGCAGTACTTC.

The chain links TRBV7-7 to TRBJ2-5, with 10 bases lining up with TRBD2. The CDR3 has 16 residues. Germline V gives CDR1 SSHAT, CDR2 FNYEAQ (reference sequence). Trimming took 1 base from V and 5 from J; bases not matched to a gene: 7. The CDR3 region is CASSLGLAGAVETQYF. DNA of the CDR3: TGTGCCAGCAGCTTAGGTCTAGCGGGAGCGGTGGAGACCCAGTACTTC.